This TCR beta chain originates from a study of CD8+ T cells in alopecia areata. The wider study: Affected scalp percentage set treated patients' severity scores. Study-level results: Lesional scalp, notably in alopecia totalis/universalis, had clonality above that of normal scalp.

Treatment given: oral pan-JAK inhibitor, 5-10 mg twice daily. This clone was seen only a few times. Its target is unknown. cDNA serving as the sequencing template came from extracted, reverse transcribed RNA. Data came from immunoSEQ multiplex PCR; TCRdb stores just in-frame clones and leaves some out. This sample has some 200,000 clones, with roughly 40% found just once. Germline-derived CDR1 and CDR2 are SGHTA and FQGNSA. The junction had 10 bases not matched to a gene; V was cut back by 3 bases and J by 7 bases. There are 16 residues in the CDR3. This chain links TRBV7-2 with TRBJ2-1; TRBD2 matches at 9 bases. The starting material was CD4+ T cells sorted from blood, obtained at roughly week 36, from a patient treated with tofacitinib. The TCR originated in a human donor with alopecia areata. DNA for the CDR3: TGTGCCAGCAGCTTTTTCGCGATAGCGGGAGTAAATGAGCAGTTCTTC. Translated: CASSFFAIAGVNEQFF.